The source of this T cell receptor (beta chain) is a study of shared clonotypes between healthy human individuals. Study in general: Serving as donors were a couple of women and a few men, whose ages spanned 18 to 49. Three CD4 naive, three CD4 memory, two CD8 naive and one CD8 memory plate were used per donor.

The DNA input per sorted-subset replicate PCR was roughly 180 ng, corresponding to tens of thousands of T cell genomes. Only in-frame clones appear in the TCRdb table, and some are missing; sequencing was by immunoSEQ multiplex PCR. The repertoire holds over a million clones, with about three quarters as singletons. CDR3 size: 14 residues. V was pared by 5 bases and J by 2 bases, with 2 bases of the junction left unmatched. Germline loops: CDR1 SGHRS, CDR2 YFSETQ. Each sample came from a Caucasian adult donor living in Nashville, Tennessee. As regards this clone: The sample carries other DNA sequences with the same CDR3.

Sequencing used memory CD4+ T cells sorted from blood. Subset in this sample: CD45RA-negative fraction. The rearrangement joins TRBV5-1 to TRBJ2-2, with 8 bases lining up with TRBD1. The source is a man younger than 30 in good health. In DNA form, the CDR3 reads TGCGCCAGCAGGGACAGGGTTAACACCGGGGAGCTGTTTTTT. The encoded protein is CASRDRVNTGELFF.